The next 10 T cell receptor beta chains were all read from a single sample in a study of CXCR3-negative and CXCR3-positive naive CD8 T cells. General study results and limits: Naive CXCR3-positive cells had TRB CDR3s more hydrophobic than those of CXCR3-negative naive cells.

These receptors are not linked to any known antigen. UMI labels and 5' RACE were used to prepare the TRB cDNA libraries. With the 5' RACE reads reprocessed, TCRdb shows one record per CDR3 protein and no DNA. The table lists some 60,000 distinct CDR3 sequences. Material: naive CXCR3+ CD8+ T cells from blood. Subset given: CD45RO-CCR7+CD27+CD95- naive CD8+ T cells expressing CXCR3 (TNR3+). Every receptor here comes from a human donor in good health. Some clones in this sample may be carry-over from other donors' samples.

V gene TRBV4-3 combines with J gene TRBJ2-5; the TCRdb call, TRBD1, lacks DNA for checking. CDR3 size: 16 residues. The germline gives CDR1 LGHNA, CDR2 YSLEER. CDR3 in amino acids: CASSKETGGLWETQYF.

The V gene is TRBV7-9, the J gene TRBJ2-2. The germline CDR1 and CDR2 sequences are SEHNR and FQNEAQ (reference sequence). The CDR3 has 14 residues. CDR3 protein: CASSLVDNTGELFF.

The CDR3 here is CASSQDPTLTSTGGYGQYF. The genes are TRBV4-1 and TRBJ2-7; without DNA, the TCRdb call of TRBD1 cannot be checked. Germline-derived CDR1 and CDR2 are MGHRA and YSYEKL. The CDR3 sequence is 19 residues long.

The rearrangement uses TRBV5-4 and TRBJ2-2; absent DNA, TCRdb's TRBD1 call cannot be checked. CDR1 is SGHNT and CDR2 is YYREEE in the germline V gene (reference sequence). CDR3 length: 15 amino acids. The CDR3 reads CASSPLGQGSGELFF.

The chain employs TRBV28 and TRBJ2-5; TCRdb's D call, TRBD1, is unchecked because there is no DNA. This CDR3 has 13 amino acids. Germline values: CDR1 MDHEN, CDR2 SYDVKM. CDR3 region: CASSLAGPETQYF.

CDR3 loop: CASSLDRRGLQLISGANVLTF. The chain recombines TRBV7-9 with TRBJ2-6. Germline values: CDR1 SEHNR, CDR2 FQNEAQ (reference sequence). The CDR3 totals 21 residues. Drawing the rest from reference TRBV7-9 and TRBJ2-6, the complete variable domain is DTGVSQNPRHKITKRGQNVTFRCDPISEHNRLYWYRQTLGQGPEFLTYFQNEAQLEKSRLLSDRFSAERPKGSFSTLEIQRTEQGDSAMYLCASSLDRRGLQLISGANVLTFGAGSRLTVL.

The chain carries TRBV20-1 and TRBJ2-7; TCRdb gives TRBD2 as the D gene, but with no DNA this cannot be confirmed. Germline V CDR1 and CDR2: DFQATT, SNEGSKA (reference sequence). The CDR3 totals 13 residues. CDR3 region: CSASRQLVYEQYF.

This chain links TRBV29-1 with TRBJ2-3; TCRdb's assignment of TRBD1 cannot be checked, as there is no DNA. The V gene's germline CDR1 is SQVTM and CDR2 ANQGSEA. The CDR3 totals 11 residues. The CDR3 here is CSVQDTDTQYF.

Here the CDR3 reads CASSPGGGSYNEQFF. The chain combines TRBV7-9 with TRBJ2-1; the TCRdb call, TRBD1, lacks DNA for checking. This CDR3 is built from 15 residues. Germline CDR1 SEHNR, CDR2 FQNEAQ (reference sequence).

This chain joins TRBV28 and TRBJ2-7; the D call from TCRdb, TRBD2, cannot be confirmed without DNA. Germline V gives CDR1 MDHEN, CDR2 SYDVKM. This CDR3 has 15 amino acids. CDR3 in amino acids: CASSLSGGTFYEQYF.